Sequencing of this T cell receptor (beta chain) was carried out in a study of shared clonotypes between healthy human individuals. Method: immunoSEQ multiplex PCR; TCRdb's copy keeps in-frame clones and lacks some. This sample has about 1,900,000 clones, with just under 95% found just once. Naive CD8 cells, CD45RO-negative and positively selected for CCR7, excluded terminally differentiated effector memory CD45RA+ cells. The CDR3 covers 18 residues. V was clipped by 2 bases and J by 0 bases, with 14 bases between them. Looked up from germline, CDR1 is MDHEN and CDR2 is SYDVKM. This sequence was found in a man younger than 35 in good health. Sequenced material: naive CD8+ T cells sorted from blood. The V call is TRBV28, the J call TRBJ2-6; possibly TRBD1 for D (6 bases). The CDR3 spells CASSLGQGFGSGANVLTF. CDR3 in DNA: TGTGCCAGCAGTTTAGGGCAGGGGTTCGGCTCTGGGGCCAACGTCCTGACTTTC. Looking up the rest from reference TRBV28 and TRBJ2-6 gives the full variable domain: DVKVTQSSRYLVKRTGEKVFLECVQDMDHENMFWYRQDPGLGLRLIYFSYDVKMKEKGDIPEGYSVSREKKERFSLILESASTNQTSMYLCASSLGQGFGSGANVLTFGAGSRLTVL.